This T cell receptor beta chain was captured by sequencing in a study of T-cell memory formation after mild COVID-19. V gave up 4 bases and J gave up 1 base; unmatched junction bases: 14. Germline CDR1 and CDR2: MGHRA and YSYEKL. This CDR3 has 20 amino acids. As concerns this clonotype: Its antigen is undetermined.

Findings and limits, study-wide: A subset of responding clones appeared in pre-infection memory, suggesting cross-reactive memory joined. CD4+ contracting clones were mainly CM and EM; CD8+ ones, EMRA.

With constant-segment primers, 5'RACE yielded cDNA libraries of TCR alpha and TCR beta that carried sample barcodes and UMIs. MiXCR, run by TCRdb on the 5' RACE reads, gives a single entry per CDR3 protein. The sample includes 180,000 or so distinct CDR3 sequences, more than 9% of them seen just once. Sequenced: PBMCs or a T cell subset sorted from them (not recorded which). The V and J genes are TRBV4-1 and TRBJ2-1; 12 bases are shared with TRBD2. This clonotype was obtained from a man between 18 and 29 years old who had mild COVID-19 (a few samples of this study predate the infection). Cell type and time point are not known. CDR3 coding DNA: TGCGCCAGCAGCCGCAGTAGGACAGGACTAGCGGGGAGGTCCTACAATGAGCAGTTCTTC. Protein: CASSRSRTGLAGRSYNEQFF.